These 29 T cell receptor beta chains came from one sample sequenced in a study of low-dose radiotherapy and immunotherapy resistance in tumors. TRAV- and TRBV-specific primers, spanning alpha and beta chains, primed first-strand cDNA. With a constant-region primer and a V-primer adapter, TCRs were subjected to around 20 PCR cycles of amplification. MiXCR was run by TCRdb on the reads, yielding one entry per CDR3 protein. This table holds 65,000 to 85,000 distinct CDR3 sequences, around a sixth found once. Time point given: after trial treatment. The sample's treatment: LDRT plus nivolumab, ipilimumab, low-dose cyclophosphamide and aspirin (RACIN trial). The sample was PBMCs, taken after low-dose radiotherapy plus immunotherapy. These receptors were collected from a male donor with prostate cancer.

This clonotype was picked up many times. The chain recombines TRBV20-1 with TRBJ2-1, with D possibly TRBD2 on 6 matching bases. Deletions cut 6 bases from V and 1 base from J, with 10 bases between. This CDR3 has 13 residues. Per the germline V gene, CDR1 is DFQATT and CDR2 is SNEGSKA (reference sequence). The CDR3 DNA sequence: TGCAGTGCGTTGACTAGTTCCTACAATGAGCAGTTCTTC. This translates into CSALTSSYNEQFF.

There are many counts of this clonotype. The V call is TRBV20-1, the J call TRBJ2-1; D is possibly TRBD1 or TRBD2 (5 bases each). There are 14 residues in the CDR3. The V gene's germline CDR1 is DFQATT and CDR2 SNEGSKA (reference sequence). Trimming shortened V by 4 bases and J by 9 bases, and 19 bases separated the two germline ends. The CDR3 region has the DNA TGCAGTGCTACCTCCGGGACCGCTTTCGGTGAGCAGTTCTTC. Protein product: CSATSGTAFGEQFF.

About this clonotype itself: A far larger clone is off by one base, so a read error is likely. The chain links TRBV6-6 to TRBJ2-7; possible D gene TRBD2, 6 bases. Germline assignment: CDR1 MNHNY and CDR2 SVGAGI (reference sequence). Trimming cost V 7 bases and J 4 bases, with 14 bases left between them. CDR3 length equals 13 residues. CDR3 sequence (DNA): TGTGCCAGCACTAGCGAGATGTTTTACGAGCAGTACTTC. Translated, it gives CASTSEMFYEQYF.

This clonotype was recorded many times. The chain uses TRBV16 and TRBJ1-5, with D maybe TRBD1 (5 bases). Trimming pared 6 bases from V and 7 bases from J, leaving 13 bases between. The CDR3 has 13 amino acids. Germline V gene sequence: CDR1 KGHSY, CDR2 FQNENV. The CDR3 DNA reads TGTGCCAGCAGAAAAGCCGGGGGACAGCCCCAGCATTTT. Translating it yields CASRKAGGQPQHF.

This clonotype showed up many times. This chain connects TRBV4-1 to TRBJ1-2; TRBD1 is a possible D gene (5 bases). Trimming took 0 bases from V and 4 from J, leaving 12 bases between them. In germline, CDR1 is MGHRA, CDR2 YSYEKL. The CDR3 runs to 15 residues. The chain's CDR3 is CASSQDEGFGYGYTF. Here the CDR3 DNA reads TGCGCCAGCAGCCAAGATGAGGGGTTTGGCTATGGCTACACCTTC.

This clonotype was counted at least ten times. The gene calls are TRBV30 and TRBJ2-2; D not resolved. The germline V and J ends were trimmed by 4 bases and 2 bases, with 14 bases remaining between them. The CDR3 consists of 15 residues. Germline CDR1 GTSNPN, CDR2 SVGIG (reference sequence). CDR3 in amino acids: CAWTPFGENTGELFF. DNA for the CDR3: TGTGCCTGGACCCCCTTTGGAGAAAACACCGGGGAGCTGTTTTTT. Drawing the rest from reference TRBV30 and TRBJ2-2, the complete variable domain is SQTIHQWPATLVQPVGSPLSLECTVEGTSNPNLYWYRQAAGRGLQLLFYSVGIGQISSEVPQNLSASRPQDRQFILSSKKLLLSDSGFYLCAWTPFGENTGELFFGEGSRLTVL.

This clonotype was detected many times. V is TRBV14 and J is TRBJ2-4; D remains ambiguous. The CDR3 spans 13 residues. Trimming took 1 base from V and 6 from J, leaving 7 bases between them. Germline V lookup: CDR1 SGHDN, CDR2 FVKESK. For the CDR3, the DNA is TGTGCCAGCAGCCAAGGCCCGGGAAACATTCAGTACTTC. This gives the protein CASSQGPGNIQYF. Supplemented by reference TRBV14 and TRBJ2-4, the full variable domain reads EAGVTQFPSHSVIEKGQTVTLRCDPISGHDNLYWYRRVMGKEIKFLLHFVKESKQDESGMPNNRFLAERTGGTYSTLKVQPAELEDSGVYFCASSQGPGNIQYFGAGTRLSVL.

This clonotype was seen a handful of times. The chain combines TRBV6-2 or TRBV6-3 with TRBJ2-2, with D maybe TRBD1 (6 bases). V gave up 6 bases and J gave up 4 bases, with 9 bases separating them. Germline CDR1 is MNHEY and CDR2 is SVGEGT. This CDR3 region has 13 residues. CDR3 amino acids: CASRMDSTGELFF. CDR3 in DNA: TGTGCCAGCAGGATGGACAGCACCGGGGAGCTGTTTTTT.

This clonotype was detected ten times or more. The CDR3 DNA reads as TGTGCCAGCAGTTCCAGGGTTTCGACTGAAGCTTTCTTT. Protein: CASSSRVSTEAFF. The chain has TRBV12-3 or TRBV12-4 and TRBJ1-1, with a possible D match to TRBD1 (5 bases). Trimming removed 4 bases at V and 5 bases at J, with 11 bases between. The CDR3 covers 13 residues.

This clonotype was seen repeatedly, ten times or more. The J gene is TRBJ2-5, the V gene TRBV11-2, with 9 bases that match TRBD2. This CDR3 region has 17 residues. J lost 1 base, V lost 3 bases, and 9 bases had no gene match. Germline CDR1 reads SGHAT; CDR2 reads FQNNGV. The CDR3 region has the DNA TGTGCCAGCAGCTTGTTAGCGGGAGACCTTCCCCAAGAGACCCAGTACTTC. This gives the protein CASSLLAGDLPQETQYF.

The V call is TRBV30, the J call TRBJ2-1; unclear D gene. CDR3 length: 13 amino acids. The germline V and J ends were trimmed by 3 bases and 7 bases, with 13 bases remaining between them. Per germline, CDR1 GTSNPN and CDR2 SVGIG (reference sequence). The CDR3 protein is CAWSVLGGNEQFF. The CDR3 nucleotides are TGTGCCTGGAGCGTGCTGGGTGGGAATGAGCAGTTCTTC.

This clonotype was found many times. The CDR3 sequence is CASSVVGLATDEQFF. DNA of the CDR3: TGTGCCAGCAGCGTAGTGGGACTAGCCACGGATGAGCAGTTCTTC. The chain uses TRBV9 and TRBJ2-1, with 9 bases identical to TRBD2. This CDR3 has 15 residues. Per germline, CDR1 SGDLS and CDR2 YYNGEE. Unmatched junction bases numbered 6, after V lost 0 bases and J lost 8 bases.

This clonotype was seen ten or more times. V gene TRBV2 combines with J gene TRBJ2-7, with 7 bases identical to TRBD1. Germline V gives CDR1 SNHLY, CDR2 FYNNEI. Trimming at V came to 6 bases and at J to 1 base, leaving 27 bases not matched to a gene. This CDR3 has 21 residues. The CDR3 bases are TGTGCCAGCAGGATCCCGGGACAGTCTTACCTGTCCTCGTCGAGGTCCTACGAGCAGTACTTC. As protein: CASRIPGQSYLSSSRSYEQYF.

This clonotype was recorded at least ten times. This rearrangement joins TRBV18 to TRBJ2-6; D may be TRBD2 (6 bases). This CDR3 has 15 amino acids. The V gene lost 0 bases and the J gene lost 10 bases, with 13 bases spanning the gap. Germline loops: CDR1 KGHSH, CDR2 LQKENI. CDR3 residues: CASSPPGLLPNVLTF. The CDR3 nucleotides read TGTGCCAGCTCACCACCGGGACTTCTGCCAAACGTCCTGACTTTC.

Regarding this clonotype: This sequence may be a read error, since a much larger clone differs from it by one base. The chain employs TRBV9 and TRBJ2-5, with TRBD1 as a possible D gene (6 bases). The germline V and J ends were trimmed by 4 bases and 7 bases, with 14 bases remaining between them. The CDR3 totals 13 residues. Germline values: CDR1 SGDLS, CDR2 YYNGEE. The CDR3 region is CASSSSAGATQYF. The CDR3 region has the DNA TGTGCCAGCAGCTCGTCCGCAGGGGCGACCCAGTACTTC. The full variable domain, in which reference TRBV9 and TRBJ2-5 provide the parts outside the CDR3, is DSGVTQTPKHLITATGQRVTLRCSPRSGDLSVYWYQQSLDQGLQFLIQYYNGEERAKGNILERFSAQQFPDLHSELNLSSLELGDSALYFCASSSSAGATQYFGPGTRLLVL.

Regarding this clonotype: This probably arose from a read error, given a far larger clone one base away. V gene TRBV7-2 combines with J gene TRBJ2-7; 8 positions agree with TRBD2. J lost 7 bases, V lost 1 base, and 12 bases had no gene match. The germline CDR1 and CDR2 sequences are SGHTA and FQGNSA. CDR3 length: 16 residues. CDR3 protein: CASSLEGTRLNNEQYF. The CDR3 bases are TGTGCCAGCAGCTTAGAAGGGACTAGGCTTAACAATGAGCAGTACTTC.

This clonotype showed up just a few times. V usage is TRBV6-2 or TRBV6-3 and J usage is TRBJ2-1; a weak D match, TRBD2 (6 bases). Germline V gene data show CDR1 as MNHEY and CDR2 as SVGEGT. This CDR3 is built from 14 residues. The germline V and J ends were trimmed by 5 bases and 0 bases, with 8 bases remaining between them. The DNA of the CDR3 is TGTGCCAGCAGTCGAGCGGGCTCCTACAATGAGCAGTTCTTC. As protein: CASSRAGSYNEQFF.

This clonotype has at least ten counts. The chain recombines TRBV30 with TRBJ1-5, with 7 bases identical to TRBD1. J was trimmed by 7 bases and V by 2 bases; bases with no gene match: 11. Germline V CDR1 and CDR2: GTSNPN, SVGIG (reference sequence). This CDR3 has 15 residues. This CDR3 is CAWSTGVGEGQPQHF. The CDR3 DNA reads as TGTGCCTGGAGTACAGGGGTGGGAGAAGGACAGCCCCAGCATTTT.

This rearrangement joins TRBV30 to TRBJ2-3; 14 nucleotides align to TRBD2. Germline assignment: CDR1 GTSNPN and CDR2 SVGIG (reference sequence). The trim removed 5 bases at V and 5 bases at J, leaving 6 bases unmatched. The CDR3 spans 15 residues. CDR3 protein: CAWLTSGRARDTQYF. CDR3 nucleotide sequence: TGTGCCTGGCTGACTAGCGGGAGGGCTAGAGATACGCAGTATTTT.

Concerning this clonotype: This likely reflects a read error, since a far larger clone is one base away. The chain combines TRBV27 with TRBJ1-5; D is undetermined. Trimming left V 5 bases short and J 0 bases short, with 14 bases between. The CDR3 is 16 amino acids. Germline values: CDR1 MNHEY, CDR2 SMNVEV (reference sequence). CDR3 in amino acids: CASSPGGRNSNQPQHF. CDR3 nucleotide sequence: TGTGCCAGCAGTCCAGGAGGACGGAATAGCAATCAGCCCCAGCATTTT.

This clonotype appeared many times. The CDR3 region is CASSLAGNQPQHF. CDR3 DNA sequence: TGTGCCAGCAGTTTGGCAGGCAATCAGCCCCAGCATTTT. This chain links TRBV12-3 or TRBV12-4 with TRBJ1-5; D remains ambiguous. The CDR3 covers 13 residues. V was pared by 3 bases and J by 2 bases, with 5 bases between.

This clonotype has a count of ten or more. The V call is TRBV7-2, the J call TRBJ1-2; the match to TRBD1 covers 8 bases. CDR1 SGHTA and CDR2 FQGNSA come from the germline V gene. The V segment lost 5 bases and the J segment 8 bases; nucleotides outside the gene matches: 10. The CDR3 is made up of 14 amino acids. The CDR3 loop is CASSDTGGLRGYTF. The CDR3 nucleotides are TGTGCCAGCAGCGACACAGGGGGATTACGCGGCTACACCTTC.

Turning to this clonotype: A single base separates this from a much larger clone, so it may be a read error. The chain recombines TRBV28 with TRBJ2-1; no firm D call. The CDR3 runs 12 residues. Germline CDR1 and CDR2: MDHEN and SYDVKM. The CDR3 protein is CPSSSDETRQFF. The CDR3, as DNA: TGTCCCAGCAGTTCTGATGAGACTCGGCAGTTCTTC.

This clonotype was detected many times. V is TRBV3-1 and J is TRBJ1-2, with D tentatively TRBD1 (6 bases). With 4 bases removed from V and 4 bases from J, the gap between germline ends came to 16 bases. Germline values: CDR1 LGHDT, CDR2 YNNKEL (reference sequence). The CDR3 totals 15 residues. CDR3 DNA: TGTGCCAGCAGCCTCTCCGGACAGCTCCTCTATGGCTACACCTTC. Its translation: CASSLSGQLLYGYTF.

On this clonotype itself: This sequence is one base from a far larger clone and is likely a read error. The chain couples TRBV15 to TRBJ2-7, with a tentative D call TRBD1 (6 bases). Trimming shortened V by 4 bases and J by 7 bases, and 20 bases separated the two germline ends. Per the germline V gene, CDR1 is LNHNV and CDR2 is YYDKDF (reference sequence). This CDR3 spans 15 amino acids. The CDR3 region has the DNA TGTGCCACCAGCAACACCCGGGACACATACAATGAGCAGTACTTC. Its protein product is CATSNTRDTYNEQYF.

This clonotype has at least ten counts. This chain connects TRBV5-1 to TRBJ2-3; either TRBD1 or TRBD2 may supply D (5 bases each). Between the trimmed V and J ends, which lost 0 bases and 9 bases, there was a span of 8 bases. Germline V gives CDR1 SGHRS, CDR2 YFSETQ. The CDR3 has 12 amino acids. CDR3 loop: CASSLERGTQYF. The CDR3 DNA reads as TGCGCCAGCAGCTTGGAGAGGGGAACGCAGTATTTT.

This clonotype was picked up many times. The CDR3 sequence is CASSPVQTRGKLFF. CDR3 DNA sequence: TGCGCCAGCAGCCCGGTACAGACTCGCGGAAAACTGTTTTTT. The gene calls are TRBV5-1 and TRBJ1-4; D is ambiguous. CDR3 length equals 14 residues. From germline, CDR1 is SGHRS and CDR2 YFSETQ. The V end lost 4 bases, the J end lost 10 bases, and 17 bases lay between the germline ends.

J is TRBJ1-5 and V is TRBV12-3 or TRBV12-4; 11 nucleotides match TRBD1. This CDR3 is built from 17 residues. Trimming took 6 bases from V and 11 from J; bases not matched to a gene: 18. In nucleotides, the CDR3 is TGTGCCAGCAGCCGACAGTCCGGGACAGGGGGGGGAGAGACCCAGCATTTT. It specifies CASSRQSGTGGGETQHF.

This clonotype was counted a few times. This rearrangement joins TRBV20-1 to TRBJ2-1; 7 nucleotides line up with TRBD2. J was trimmed by 5 bases and V by 5 bases; bases with no gene match: 6. From germline, CDR1 is DFQATT and CDR2 SNEGSKA (reference sequence). The CDR3 has 13 residues. The CDR3 region is CSAPLAPNNEQFF. CDR3 bases: TGCAGTGCTCCACTAGCGCCGAACAATGAGCAGTTCTTC.